A single TCR beta chain is shown here with its context. No antigen is known for it. This CDR3 spans 18 amino acids. Germline V gene data show CDR1 as SGHTA and CDR2 as FQGNSA. This record comes from a study of T cells expressing NK-cell markers. Findings and caveats of the study: Among CD8+ T cells from several donors, dominant NKG2C+ clonotypes accounted for about 1.0-7.0%. Leadership of the CD3+CD56-NKG2C+ fraction also belonged to these clonotypes in several donors.

TCRdb re-called the 5' RACE reads and shows each CDR3 protein once, DNA omitted. Here the sample table reports about 150,000 distinct CDR3 sequences. The chain combines TRBV7-2 with TRBJ2-2; the D gene TCRdb calls, TRBD1, cannot be checked with no DNA. This TCR was recovered from a woman aged 50 to 65 in good health. Sequencing was done on a sample of blood T cells: a sorted CD56 or NKG2C T cell subset, CD4+ or CD8+ T cells, or bulk PBMC T cells (not recorded which). The CDR3 region is CASSLTPFSGTNTGELFF.